This T cell receptor beta chain was profiled in a study of blood T cell repertoires in COVID-19. Study as a whole: Acute-phase and convalescent COVID-19 samples originated in the United States, Italy and Spain. T cells, B-cell-depleted T cells, or PBMCs supplied cDNA or gDNA.

Participant reports of clinical history set cohort assignment. This table comes from immunoSEQ multiplex PCR, and its TCRdb copy is limited to in-frame clones, with some not included. The sample shows about 220,000 clones, over 75% of them seen only once. This CDR3 has 13 amino acids. The V and J ends lost 1 base and 7 bases respectively, with 8 bases between them. The receptor's source is a woman aged 60 to 75 who had recovered from COVID-19. This rearrangement joins TRBV12-3 or TRBV12-4 to TRBJ1-3; no firm D call. Sequencing used PBMCs or T cells enriched from blood (not recorded which). CDR3 loop: CASSLVRINTIYF. CDR3 coding DNA: TGTGCCAGCAGTTTAGTGAGGATCAACACCATATATTTT.